This is a list of T cell receptor beta chains from one sample in a study of blood T cell repertoires in COVID-19. Produced via immunoSEQ multiplex PCR; TCRdb's table is partial and in-frame only. This sample has nearly 100,000 clones, with roughly 80% found just once. The source material was peripheral blood. The receptors shown here come from a woman aged 60 to 75 with acute or convalescent COVID-19. The CDR3 runs from the conserved cysteine through the conserved F or W. The D gene is left open where the match is weak. Rows give clone size only sometimes, using once, few, many, or a class for an expanded clone.

abundance: .
len: 15
j_gene: TRBJ2-7
v_gene: TRBV5-4
d_gene: TRBD2
CDR3aa: CASSSRTSGGYEQYF
CDR3nt: TGTGCCAGCAGCTCCCGGACTAGCGGGGGATACGAGCAGTACTTC

abundance: .
len: 14
j_gene: TRBJ1-5
v_gene: TRBV30
d_gene: .
CDR3aa: CAWSETGIYQPQHF
CDR3nt: TGTGCCTGGAGTGAGACAGGCATTTATCAGCCCCAGCATTTT

abundance: .
len: 13
j_gene: TRBJ1-5
v_gene: TRBV6-5
d_gene: .
CDR3aa: CASKRRGDQPQHF
CDR3nt: TGTGCCAGCAAACGTCGGGGGGATCAGCCCCAGCATTTT

abundance: .
len: 13
j_gene: TRBJ1-4
v_gene: TRBV20-1
d_gene: .
CDR3aa: CSASYRENEKLFF
CDR3nt: TGCAGTGCTAGTTACAGGGAGAATGAAAAACTGTTTTTT

abundance: once
len: 17
j_gene: TRBJ2-7
v_gene: TRBV19
d_gene: TRBD1
CDR3aa: CASSPDGGRQGSNEQYF
CDR3nt: TGTGCCAGTAGCCCCGATGGGGGCCGACAGGGATCTAACGAGCAGTACTTC

abundance: once
len: 14
j_gene: TRBJ1-2
v_gene: TRBV11-1
d_gene: TRBD1
CDR3aa: CASRDAGQVGGYTF
CDR3nt: TGTGCCAGCAGGGACGCGGGACAGGTTGGTGGCTACACCTTC

abundance: medium-sized
len: 16
j_gene: TRBJ2-7
v_gene: TRBV7-9
d_gene: TRBD1
CDR3aa: CASSPRWGRGFGEQYF
CDR3nt: TGTGCCAGCAGCCCGAGGTGGGGCAGGGGGTTTGGCGAGCAGTACTTC

abundance: many
len: 15
j_gene: TRBJ1-5
v_gene: TRBV9
d_gene: .
CDR3aa: CASSVGQDPNQPQHF
CDR3nt: TGTGCCAGCAGCGTAGGACAGGACCCCAATCAGCCCCAGCATTTT

abundance: .
len: 13
j_gene: TRBJ1-4
v_gene: TRBV9
d_gene: .
CDR3aa: CASSVPGREKLFF
CDR3nt: TGTGCCAGCAGCGTCCCAGGGCGCGAAAAACTGTTTTTT

abundance: .
len: 15
j_gene: TRBJ2-1
v_gene: TRBV19
d_gene: TRBD2
CDR3aa: CASRISGPGPNEQFF
CDR3nt: TGTGCCAGTAGGATTAGCGGGCCGGGTCCCAATGAGCAGTTCTTC

abundance: .
len: 15
j_gene: TRBJ1-6
v_gene: TRBV4-3
d_gene: .
CDR3aa: CASSQEGVENSPLHF
CDR3nt: TGCGCCAGCAGCCAAGAAGGGGTCGAAAATTCACCCCTCCACTTT

abundance: .
len: 15
j_gene: TRBJ2-1
v_gene: TRBV7-3
d_gene: TRBD2
CDR3aa: CASSLTFTSGGEQFF
CDR3nt: TGTGCCAGCAGCTTAACGTTCACTAGCGGGGGTGAGCAGTTCTTC

abundance: few
len: 14
j_gene: TRBJ2-7
v_gene: TRBV28
d_gene: .
CDR3aa: CASRPAGLLYEQYF
CDR3nt: TGTGCCAGCAGACCGGCGGGACTCCTCTACGAGCAGTACTTC

abundance: .
len: 15
j_gene: TRBJ2-5
v_gene: TRBV4-2
d_gene: .
CDR3aa: CASSREGGARETQYF
CDR3nt: TGTGCCAGCAGCCGCGAAGGGGGTGCCCGAGAGACCCAGTACTTC

abundance: .
len: 13
j_gene: TRBJ2-7
v_gene: TRBV11-2
d_gene: .
CDR3aa: CASSFTRTNEQYF
CDR3nt: TGTGCCAGCAGCTTCACACGGACAAACGAGCAGTACTTC

abundance: few
len: 13
j_gene: TRBJ1-6
v_gene: TRBV19
d_gene: TRBD1
CDR3aa: CASGTGTNSPLHF
CDR3nt: TGTGCCAGTGGGACAGGAACCAATTCACCCCTCCACTTT

abundance: .
len: 18
j_gene: TRBJ1-1
v_gene: TRBV27
d_gene: .
CDR3aa: CASSSPASVGDKNTEAFF
CDR3nt: TGTGCCAGCAGTTCTCCCGCCTCTGTTGGGGACAAAAACACTGAAGCTTTCTTT

abundance: .
len: 22
j_gene: TRBJ2-2
v_gene: TRBV15
d_gene: TRBD2
CDR3aa: CATSRDWSFTSGGQTNTGELFF
CDR3nt: TGTGCCACCAGCAGAGATTGGTCCTTCACTAGCGGGGGGCAGACGAACACCGGGGAGCTGTTTTTT

abundance: .
len: 17
j_gene: TRBJ2-2
v_gene: TRBV5-1
d_gene: TRBD2
CDR3aa: CASSLGTRGGAGGELFF
CDR3nt: TGCGCCAGCAGCCTCGGGACTCGCGGGGGGGCCGGCGGGGAGCTGTTTTTT

abundance: .
len: 12
j_gene: TRBJ2-5
v_gene: TRBV2
d_gene: TRBD2
CDR3aa: CASSWGGETQYF
CDR3nt: TGTGCCAGCAGTTGGGGGGGGGAGACCCAGTACTTC

abundance: .
len: 11
j_gene: TRBJ2-1
v_gene: TRBV29-1
d_gene: .
CDR3aa: CSVGTGDEQFF
CDR3nt: TGCAGCGTTGGGACGGGGGATGAGCAGTTCTTC

abundance: .
len: 14
j_gene: TRBJ1-4
v_gene: TRBV5-6
d_gene: TRBD1
CDR3aa: CASSPDRGGKKLFF
CDR3nt: TGTGCCAGCAGCCCGGACAGGGGAGGAAAAAAACTGTTTTTT

abundance: .
len: 13
j_gene: TRBJ1-5
v_gene: TRBV5-5
d_gene: .
CDR3aa: CASTGGSNQPQHF
CDR3nt: TGTGCCAGCACCGGGGGTAGCAATCAGCCCCAGCATTTT

abundance: .
len: 16
j_gene: TRBJ2-5
v_gene: TRBV18
d_gene: .
CDR3aa: CASSPSGGAPQETQYF
CDR3nt: TGTGCCAGCTCACCAAGTGGGGGGGCACCCCAAGAGACCCAGTACTTC

abundance: .
len: 15
j_gene: TRBJ1-2
v_gene: TRBV7-2
d_gene: TRBD1
CDR3aa: CASRRPPNRGLGYTF
CDR3nt: TGTGCCAGCAGGAGACCTCCAAACAGGGGGCTGGGCTACACCTTC

abundance: .
len: 15
j_gene: TRBJ2-7
v_gene: TRBV11-1
d_gene: .
CDR3aa: CASSSRPRALYEQYF
CDR3nt: TGTGCCAGCAGCTCTCGACCCAGGGCCCTCTACGAGCAGTACTTC

abundance: .
len: 14
j_gene: TRBJ1-3
v_gene: TRBV7-9
d_gene: TRBD1
CDR3aa: CASSPSRDSDTIYF
CDR3nt: TGTGCCAGCAGCCCGTCCCGGGACAGTGACACCATATATTTT

abundance: .
len: 16
j_gene: TRBJ1-2
v_gene: TRBV4-3
d_gene: TRBD1
CDR3aa: CASSQDPGHRDSGYTF
CDR3nt: TGCGCCAGCAGCCAAGATCCGGGACACAGGGACAGTGGCTACACCTTC

abundance: .
len: 13
j_gene: TRBJ1-3
v_gene: TRBV4-3
d_gene: .
CDR3aa: CASSRNSGNTIYF
CDR3nt: TGCGCCAGCAGCCGTAACTCTGGAAACACCATATATTTT

abundance: once
len: 16
j_gene: TRBJ1-2
v_gene: TRBV29-1
d_gene: TRBD1
CDR3aa: CSVESDSGTGEYGYTF
CDR3nt: TGCAGCGTTGAATCAGATTCGGGAACAGGGGAGTATGGCTACACCTTC

abundance: .
len: 16
j_gene: TRBJ1-1
v_gene: TRBV4-1
d_gene: TRBD1
CDR3aa: CASSFGQGLVGTEAFF
CDR3nt: TGCGCCAGCAGTTTCGGACAGGGTCTTGTGGGCACTGAAGCTTTCTTT

abundance: .
len: 18
j_gene: TRBJ2-2
v_gene: TRBV2
d_gene: TRBD2
CDR3aa: CASKKGTSGASNTGELFF
CDR3nt: TGTGCCAGCAAAAAGGGGACTAGCGGGGCGTCGAACACCGGGGAGCTGTTTTTT

abundance: .
len: 16
j_gene: TRBJ2-6
v_gene: TRBV15
d_gene: .
CDR3aa: CATSRLTSPGANVLTF
CDR3nt: TGTGCCACCAGCAGACTTACTAGCCCTGGGGCCAACGTCCTGACTTTC

abundance: .
len: 15
j_gene: TRBJ2-7
v_gene: TRBV6-5
d_gene: .
CDR3aa: CASSYVQGGSYEQYF
CDR3nt: TGTGCCAGCAGTTACGTGCAGGGGGGCTCCTACGAGCAGTACTTC

abundance: few
len: 15
j_gene: TRBJ1-2
v_gene: TRBV2
d_gene: .
CDR3aa: CASSEARRGAGGYTF
CDR3nt: TGTGCCAGCAGTGAAGCGAGACGGGGGGCGGGTGGCTACACCTTC

abundance: .
len: 16
j_gene: TRBJ1-3
v_gene: TRBV21-1
d_gene: .
CDR3aa: CASSNILQGDGNTIYF
CDR3nt: TGTGCCAGCAGCAACATTTTACAGGGAGATGGAAACACCATATATTTT

abundance: .
len: 15
j_gene: TRBJ2-5
v_gene: TRBV7-3
d_gene: .
CDR3aa: CASSLTNGRGETQYF
CDR3nt: TGTGCCAGCAGCTTAACGAATGGGCGGGGAGAGACCCAGTACTTC

abundance: .
len: 12
j_gene: TRBJ2-7
v_gene: TRBV4-1
d_gene: .
CDR3aa: CASSQVPGEQYF
CDR3nt: TGCGCCAGCAGCCAAGTTCCAGGCGAGCAGTACTTC

abundance: once
len: 16
j_gene: TRBJ2-6
v_gene: TRBV4-3
d_gene: .
CDR3aa: CASSQVRGSGANVLTF
CDR3nt: TGCGCCAGCAGCCAAGTACGGGGATCTGGGGCCAACGTCCTGACTTTC